This TCR beta chain came from a study of early stage breast cancer tumors. Germline CDR1 and CDR2: MNHNY and SVGAGI (reference sequence). V lost 7 bases and J lost 5, with 20 bases in between. This CDR3 contains 16 residues. Here immunoSEQ multiplex PCR was the method, and the copy in TCRdb shows in-frame clones only, minus some. The table records 1,600 or so clones, roughly 77% of them present only once. The genes are TRBV6-6 and TRBJ2-2; possible D gene TRBD2, 7 bases. The sequenced material came from normal breast tissue next to the tumor. The sequence was obtained from an older person with breast cancer. The CDR3 spells CASIFRGGGSTGELFF. DNA of the CDR3: TGTGCCAGCATTTTTCGCGGGGGCGGGTCGACCGGGGAGCTGTTTTTT.